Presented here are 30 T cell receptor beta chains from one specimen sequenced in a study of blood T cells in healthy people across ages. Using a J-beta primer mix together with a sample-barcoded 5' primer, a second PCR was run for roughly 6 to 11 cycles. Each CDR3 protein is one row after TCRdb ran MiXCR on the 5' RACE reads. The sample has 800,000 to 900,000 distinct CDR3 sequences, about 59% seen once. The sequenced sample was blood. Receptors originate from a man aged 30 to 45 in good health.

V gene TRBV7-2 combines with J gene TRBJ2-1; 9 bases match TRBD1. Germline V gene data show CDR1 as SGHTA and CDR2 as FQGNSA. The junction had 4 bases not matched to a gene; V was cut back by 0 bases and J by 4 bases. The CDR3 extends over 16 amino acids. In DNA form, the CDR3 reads TGTGCCAGCAGCTTAGCCGGGACAGGGAGGTACAATGAGCAGTTCTTC. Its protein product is CASSLAGTGRYNEQFF.

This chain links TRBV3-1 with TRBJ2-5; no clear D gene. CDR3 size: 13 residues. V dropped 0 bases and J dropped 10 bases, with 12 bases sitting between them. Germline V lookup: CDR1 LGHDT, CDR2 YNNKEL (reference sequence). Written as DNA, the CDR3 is TGTGCCAGCAGCCAAGATCCCCGGAACGACCAGTACTTC. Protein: CASSQDPRNDQYF.

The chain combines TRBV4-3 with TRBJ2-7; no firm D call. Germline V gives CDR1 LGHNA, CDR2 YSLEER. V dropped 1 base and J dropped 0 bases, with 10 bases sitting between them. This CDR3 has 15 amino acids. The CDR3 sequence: CASSQGSLGSYEQYF. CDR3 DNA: TGCGCCAGCAGCCAAGGCAGCCTGGGCTCCTACGAGCAGTACTTC.

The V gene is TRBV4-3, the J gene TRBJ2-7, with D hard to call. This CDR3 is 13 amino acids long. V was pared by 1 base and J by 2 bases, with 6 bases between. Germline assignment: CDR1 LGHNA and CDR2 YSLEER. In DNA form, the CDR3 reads TGCGCCAGCAGCCAAGCTGTAGCCTACGAGCAGTACTTC. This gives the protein CASSQAVAYEQYF.

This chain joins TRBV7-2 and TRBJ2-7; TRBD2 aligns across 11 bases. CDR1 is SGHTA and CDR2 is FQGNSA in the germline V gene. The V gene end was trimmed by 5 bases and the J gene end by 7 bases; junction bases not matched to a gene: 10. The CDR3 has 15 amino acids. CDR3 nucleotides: TGTGCCAGCAGCCTAACTAGCGGGGGTTCTAATGAGCAGTACTTC. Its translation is CASSLTSGGSNEQYF.

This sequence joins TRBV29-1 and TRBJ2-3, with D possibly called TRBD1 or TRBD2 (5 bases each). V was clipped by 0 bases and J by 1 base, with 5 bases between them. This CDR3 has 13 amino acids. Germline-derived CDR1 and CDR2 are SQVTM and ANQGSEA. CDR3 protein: CSVEEGGTDTQYF. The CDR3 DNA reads TGCAGCGTTGAAGAGGGGGGCACAGATACGCAGTATTTT.

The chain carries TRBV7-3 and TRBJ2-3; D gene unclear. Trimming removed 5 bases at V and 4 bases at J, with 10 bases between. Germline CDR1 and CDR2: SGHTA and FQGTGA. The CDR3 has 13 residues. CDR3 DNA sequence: TGTGCCAGCAGCCCCCCGACGGCAGATACGCAGTATTTT. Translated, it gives CASSPPTADTQYF.

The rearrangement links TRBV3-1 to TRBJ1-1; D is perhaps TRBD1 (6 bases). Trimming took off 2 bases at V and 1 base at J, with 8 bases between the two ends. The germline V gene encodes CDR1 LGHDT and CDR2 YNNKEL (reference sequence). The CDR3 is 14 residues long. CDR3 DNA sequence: TGTGCCAGCAGCCAAAGGGGGTCGAACACTGAAGCTTTCTTT. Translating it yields CASSQRGSNTEAFF.

This CDR3 is CASSKGRYSGNTIYF. The CDR3 DNA reads as TGTGCCAGCAGCAAAGGGAGATACTCTGGAAACACCATATATTTT. V gene TRBV21-1 combines with J gene TRBJ1-3. TRBV21-1 represents a pseudogene. CDR3 size: 15 residues.

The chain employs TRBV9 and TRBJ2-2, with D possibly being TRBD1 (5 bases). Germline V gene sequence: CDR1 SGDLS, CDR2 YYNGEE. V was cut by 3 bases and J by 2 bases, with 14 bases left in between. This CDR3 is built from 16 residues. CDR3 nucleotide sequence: TGTGCCAGCAGCGCCCAGGGCCCCCATAACACCGGGGAGCTGTTTTTT. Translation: CASSAQGPHNTGELFF. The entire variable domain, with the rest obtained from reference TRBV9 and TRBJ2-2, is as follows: DSGVTQTPKHLITATGQRVTLRCSPRSGDLSVYWYQQSLDQGLQFLIQYYNGEERAKGNILERFSAQQFPDLHSELNLSSLELGDSALYFCASSAQGPHNTGELFFGEGSRLTVL.

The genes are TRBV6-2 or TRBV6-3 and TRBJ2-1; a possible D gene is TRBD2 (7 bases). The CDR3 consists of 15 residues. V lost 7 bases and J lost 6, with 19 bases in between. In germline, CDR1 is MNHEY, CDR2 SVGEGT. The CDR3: CASTKGGRLTNEQFF. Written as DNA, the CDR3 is TGTGCCAGCACCAAGGGGGGGAGGCTCACCAATGAGCAGTTCTTC.

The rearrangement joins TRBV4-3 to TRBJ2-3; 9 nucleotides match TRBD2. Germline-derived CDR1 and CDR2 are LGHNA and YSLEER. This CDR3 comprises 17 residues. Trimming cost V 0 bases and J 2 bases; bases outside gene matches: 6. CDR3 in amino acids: CASSQDPLAGHTDTQYF. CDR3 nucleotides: TGCGCCAGCAGCCAAGATCCTCTAGCGGGGCACACAGATACGCAGTATTTT.

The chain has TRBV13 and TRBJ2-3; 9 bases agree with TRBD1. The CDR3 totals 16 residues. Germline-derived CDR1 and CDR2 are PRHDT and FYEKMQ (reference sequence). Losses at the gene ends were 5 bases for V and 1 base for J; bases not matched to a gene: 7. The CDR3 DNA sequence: TGTGCCAGCAGCCCGGGGACAGGGATGGGCACAGATACGCAGTATTTT. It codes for CASSPGTGMGTDTQYF.

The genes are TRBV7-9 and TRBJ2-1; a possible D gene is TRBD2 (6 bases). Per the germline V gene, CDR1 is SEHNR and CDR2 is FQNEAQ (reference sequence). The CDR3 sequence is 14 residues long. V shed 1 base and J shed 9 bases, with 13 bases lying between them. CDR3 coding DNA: TGTGCCAGCAGCTTAGGAGGGGAGGCTGGTGAGCAGTTCTTC. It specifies CASSLGGEAGEQFF. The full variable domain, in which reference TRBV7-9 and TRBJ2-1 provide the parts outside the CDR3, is DTGVSQNPRHKITKRGQNVTFRCDPISEHNRLYWYRQTLGQGPEFLTYFQNEAQLEKSRLLSDRFSAERPKGSFSTLEIQRTEQGDSAMYLCASSLGGEAGEQFFGPGTRLTVL.

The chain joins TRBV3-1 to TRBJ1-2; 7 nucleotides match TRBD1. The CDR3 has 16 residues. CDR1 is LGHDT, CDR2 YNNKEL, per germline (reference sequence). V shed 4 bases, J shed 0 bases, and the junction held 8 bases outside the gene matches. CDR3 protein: CASSRPGQPANYGYTF. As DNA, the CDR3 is TGTGCCAGCAGCCGACCGGGACAGCCAGCTAACTATGGCTACACCTTC.

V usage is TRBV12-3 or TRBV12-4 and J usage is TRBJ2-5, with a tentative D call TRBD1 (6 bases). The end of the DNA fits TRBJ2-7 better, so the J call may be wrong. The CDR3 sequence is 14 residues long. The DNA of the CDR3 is TGTGCCAGCAGTAAACAGGGACCTCCGGGCGAGCAGTACTTC. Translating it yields CASSKQGPPGEQYF.

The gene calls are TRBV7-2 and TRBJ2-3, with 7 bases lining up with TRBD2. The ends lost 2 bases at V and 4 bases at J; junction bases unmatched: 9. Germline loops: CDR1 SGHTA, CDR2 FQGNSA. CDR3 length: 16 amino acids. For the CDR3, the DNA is TGTGCCAGCAGCTTACGCCAGGGAGGGGTCGCAGATACGCAGTATTTT. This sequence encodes CASSLRQGGVADTQYF.

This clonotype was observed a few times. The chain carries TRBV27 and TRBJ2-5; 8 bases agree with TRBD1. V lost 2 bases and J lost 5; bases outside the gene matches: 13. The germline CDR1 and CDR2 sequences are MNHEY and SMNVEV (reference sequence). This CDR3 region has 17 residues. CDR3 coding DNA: TGTGCCAGCAGTTTAGTGTCCCAGGGGGCTGGTGAGGAGACCCAGTACTTC. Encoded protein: CASSLVSQGAGEETQYF.

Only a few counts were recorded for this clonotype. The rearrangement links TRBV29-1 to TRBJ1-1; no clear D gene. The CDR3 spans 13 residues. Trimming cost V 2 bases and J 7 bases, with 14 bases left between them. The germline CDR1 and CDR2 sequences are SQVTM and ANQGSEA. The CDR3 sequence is CSVEPRVGGEAFF. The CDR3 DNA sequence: TGCAGCGTTGAACCACGGGTTGGTGGTGAAGCTTTCTTT.

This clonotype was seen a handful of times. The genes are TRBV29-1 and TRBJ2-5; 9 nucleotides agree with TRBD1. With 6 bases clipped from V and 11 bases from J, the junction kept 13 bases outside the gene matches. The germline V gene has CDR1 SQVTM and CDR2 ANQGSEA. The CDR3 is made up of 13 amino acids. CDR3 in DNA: TGCAGCGTGGACAGGGGCCAAGGAGGAGAGCAGTACTTC. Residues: CSVDRGQGGEQYF.

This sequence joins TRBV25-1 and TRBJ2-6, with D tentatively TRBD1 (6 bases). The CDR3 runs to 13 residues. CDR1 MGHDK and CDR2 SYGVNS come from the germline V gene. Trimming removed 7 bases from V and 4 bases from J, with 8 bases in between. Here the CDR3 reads CASTRGGANVLTF. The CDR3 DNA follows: TGTGCCAGCACTAGGGGGGGGGCCAACGTCCTGACTTTC.

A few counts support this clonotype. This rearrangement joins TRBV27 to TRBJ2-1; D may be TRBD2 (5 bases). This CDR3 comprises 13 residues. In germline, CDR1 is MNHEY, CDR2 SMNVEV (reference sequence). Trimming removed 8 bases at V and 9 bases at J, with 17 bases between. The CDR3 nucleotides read TGTGCCAGCCGCCGGGGTTCTGGTGTTGAGCAGTTCTTC. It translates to CASRRGSGVEQFF.

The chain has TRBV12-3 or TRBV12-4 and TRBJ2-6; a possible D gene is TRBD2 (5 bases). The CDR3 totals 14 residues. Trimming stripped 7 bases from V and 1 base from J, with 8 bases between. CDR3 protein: CASTRGSGANVLTF. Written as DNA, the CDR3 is TGTGCCAGCACCCGAGGGTCTGGGGCCAACGTCCTGACTTTC.

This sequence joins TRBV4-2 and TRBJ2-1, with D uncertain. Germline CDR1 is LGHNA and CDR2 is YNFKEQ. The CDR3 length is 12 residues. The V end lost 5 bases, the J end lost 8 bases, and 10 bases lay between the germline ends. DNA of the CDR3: TGTGCCAGCAGCTCCGGGTGGGATGAGCAGTTCTTC. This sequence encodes CASSSGWDEQFF.

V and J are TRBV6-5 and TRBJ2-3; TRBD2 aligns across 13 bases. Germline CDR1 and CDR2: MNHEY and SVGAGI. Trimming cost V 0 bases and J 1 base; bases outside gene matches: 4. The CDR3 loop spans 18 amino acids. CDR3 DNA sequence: TGTGCCAGCAGTTACTCCTCGGGACTAGCGGGGCGCACAGATACGCAGTATTTT. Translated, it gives CASSYSSGLAGRTDTQYF.

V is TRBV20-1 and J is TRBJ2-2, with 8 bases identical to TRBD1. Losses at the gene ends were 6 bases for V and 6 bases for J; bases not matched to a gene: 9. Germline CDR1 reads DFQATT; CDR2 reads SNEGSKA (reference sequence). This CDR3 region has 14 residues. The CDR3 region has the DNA TGCAGTGCGCGGACAGGGACCTTTTCCGGGGAGCTGTTTTTT. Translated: CSARTGTFSGELFF.

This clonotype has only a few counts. The CDR3 is CASSLNSASGGYNEQFF. Written as DNA, the CDR3 is TGTGCCAGCAGTTTAAATAGTGCTAGCGGGGGATACAATGAGCAGTTCTTC. The J gene is TRBJ2-1, the V gene TRBV27, with 10 bases matching TRBD2. Germline-derived CDR1 and CDR2 are MNHEY and SMNVEV (reference sequence). CDR3 length equals 17 residues. Trimming took 2 bases from V and 4 from J; bases not matched to a gene: 8.

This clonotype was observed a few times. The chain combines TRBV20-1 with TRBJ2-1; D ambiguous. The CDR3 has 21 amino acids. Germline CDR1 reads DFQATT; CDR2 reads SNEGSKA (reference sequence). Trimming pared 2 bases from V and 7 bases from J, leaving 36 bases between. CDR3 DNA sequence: TGCAGTGCTAGACCGGGCCCAGGCCTCCTCGTAGATATGGCGAGGTGGAATGAGCAGTTCTTC. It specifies CSARPGPGLLVDMARWNEQFF.

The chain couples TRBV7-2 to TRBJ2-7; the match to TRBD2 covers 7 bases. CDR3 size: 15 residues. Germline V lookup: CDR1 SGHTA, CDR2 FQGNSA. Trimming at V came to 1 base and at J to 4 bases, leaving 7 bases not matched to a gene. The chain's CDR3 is CASSLGTSNRYEQYF. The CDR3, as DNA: TGTGCCAGCAGCTTAGGGACTAGTAATAGGTACGAGCAGTACTTC.

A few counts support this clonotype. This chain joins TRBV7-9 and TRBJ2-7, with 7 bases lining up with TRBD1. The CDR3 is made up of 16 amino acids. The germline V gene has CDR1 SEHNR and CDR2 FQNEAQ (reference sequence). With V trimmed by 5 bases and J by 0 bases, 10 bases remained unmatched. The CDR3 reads CASSRTQGPISYEQYF. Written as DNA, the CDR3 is TGTGCCAGCAGCCGCACACAGGGGCCGATCTCCTACGAGCAGTACTTC.